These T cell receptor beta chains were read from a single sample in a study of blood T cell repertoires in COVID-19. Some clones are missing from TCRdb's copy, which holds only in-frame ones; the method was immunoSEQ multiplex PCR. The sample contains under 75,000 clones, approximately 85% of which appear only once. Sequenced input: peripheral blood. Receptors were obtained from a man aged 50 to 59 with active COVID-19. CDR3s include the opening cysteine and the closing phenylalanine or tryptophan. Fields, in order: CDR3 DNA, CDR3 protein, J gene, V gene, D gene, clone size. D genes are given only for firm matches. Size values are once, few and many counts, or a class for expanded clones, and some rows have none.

CDR3nt: TGTGCTAGTGGGGCAGTCTCTGGGGCCAACGTCCTGACTTTC; CDR3aa: CASGAVSGANVLTF; j_gene: TRBJ2-6; v_gene: TRBV12-5; d_gene: -; abundance: -
CDR3nt: TGCGCCAGCAGGGGGAATCCAGGGGGAACCGGGGAGCTGTTTTTT; CDR3aa: CASRGNPGGTGELFF; j_gene: TRBJ2-2; v_gene: TRBV5-1; d_gene: TRBD1; abundance: -
CDR3nt: TGTGCCAGCAGCTCAATCGGCGGGATCCCAACCTACGAGCAGTACTTC; CDR3aa: CASSSIGGIPTYEQYF; j_gene: TRBJ2-7; v_gene: TRBV7-9; d_gene: -; abundance: once
CDR3nt: TGCGCCAGCAGCCAAGCGGTACACACTGAAGCTTTCTTT; CDR3aa: CASSQAVHTEAFF; j_gene: TRBJ1-1; v_gene: TRBV4-1; d_gene: -; abundance: -
CDR3nt: TGTGCCAGCAACCGGGACACCAACCAAGAGACCCAGTACTTC; CDR3aa: CASNRDTNQETQYF; j_gene: TRBJ2-5; v_gene: TRBV3-1/TRBV3-2; d_gene: -; abundance: -
CDR3nt: TGTGCCAGCAGCTTAGGGGGGCCGCTGGGCAATCAGCCCCAGCATTTT; CDR3aa: CASSLGGPLGNQPQHF; j_gene: TRBJ1-5; v_gene: TRBV7-2; d_gene: -; abundance: -
CDR3nt: TGCGCCAGCAGACGCGGAGGGGCCACTGAAGCTTTCTTT; CDR3aa: CASRRGGATEAFF; j_gene: TRBJ1-1; v_gene: TRBV4-1; d_gene: -; abundance: -
CDR3nt: TGTGCCAGCAGCTACATACAGGGAAAAGGAAACACTGAAGCTTTCTTT; CDR3aa: CASSYIQGKGNTEAFF; j_gene: TRBJ1-1; v_gene: TRBV14; d_gene: -; abundance: -
CDR3nt: TGTGCCAGTAGTATAGGGGACAGGGGAGCTTTCTTT; CDR3aa: CASSIGDRGAFF; j_gene: TRBJ1-1; v_gene: TRBV19; d_gene: TRBD1; abundance: -
CDR3nt: TGTGCCAGCAGCGTTGACAGGGGGGCCACCTACGAGCAGTACTTC; CDR3aa: CASSVDRGATYEQYF; j_gene: TRBJ2-7; v_gene: TRBV6-5; d_gene: TRBD1; abundance: -
CDR3nt: TGTGCCAGCAGCCCGGGACAGGGCCCGAGCACCTTC; CDR3aa: CASSPGQGPSTF; j_gene: TRBJ1-2; v_gene: TRBV11-3; d_gene: TRBD1; abundance: -
CDR3nt: TGTGCCTCACAGACAGGGACAGGGAGATCTGAAGCTTTCTTT; CDR3aa: CASQTGTGRSEAFF; j_gene: TRBJ1-1; v_gene: TRBV5-6; d_gene: TRBD1; abundance: -
CDR3nt: TGTGCCAGCAGCCCCCAGGGGGTTGAAGACGAGCAGTACTTC; CDR3aa: CASSPQGVEDEQYF; j_gene: TRBJ2-7; v_gene: TRBV11-3; d_gene: TRBD1; abundance: once
CDR3nt: TGTGCCAGCAGCTTCCCGGGACAGGGGGCTAGGAAGCAGTACTTC; CDR3aa: CASSFPGQGARKQYF; j_gene: TRBJ2-7; v_gene: TRBV5-4; d_gene: TRBD1; abundance: -
CDR3nt: TGTGCCAGCAGTTCAGGCGGGGCGCCCCAGCATTTT; CDR3aa: CASSSGGAPQHF; j_gene: TRBJ1-5; v_gene: TRBV7-9; d_gene: -; abundance: -
CDR3nt: TGTGCCAGCAGGGAGGGCCTCCGATCGGGCAATCAGCCCCAGCATTTT; CDR3aa: CASREGLRSGNQPQHF; j_gene: TRBJ1-5; v_gene: TRBV5-5; d_gene: -; abundance: -
CDR3nt: TGTGCCAGAACCTTCGGCAGGGAAGGGAATGGCTACACCTTC; CDR3aa: CARTFGREGNGYTF; j_gene: TRBJ1-2; v_gene: TRBV5-3; d_gene: -; abundance: -
CDR3nt: TGTGCCAGCAGCTTATATATGAGTGAAAAACTGTTTTTT; CDR3aa: CASSLYMSEKLFF; j_gene: TRBJ1-4; v_gene: TRBV7-2; d_gene: -; abundance: -